The T cell receptor beta chain under discussion was sequenced for a study of technical replicates of blood from a few donors. In its sample, this clone was seen once. TCRdb's table, derived via immunoSEQ multiplex PCR, lists solely in-frame clones and lacks some. This table holds more than 50,000 clones, about 87% found once. Per germline, CDR1 SQVTM and CDR2 ANQGSEA. CDR3 length: 11 amino acids. Trimming cost V 6 bases and J 7 bases, with 12 bases left between them. This chain uses TRBV29-1 with TRBJ1-1; unclear D gene. Sample: PBMCs. The source is a human donor in good health. Some clones in this sample may be carry-over from other donors' samples. CDR3 loop: CSVTQGGEAFF. The CDR3 region has the DNA TGCAGCGTGACCCAAGGCGGTGAAGCTTTCTTT.